This TCR beta chain appears in the sequencing data of a study of T-cell reconstitution after alpha-beta-depleted transplantation in children. Study results and limitations: T-cell counts and diversity at one year following transplant were attributed mainly to newly produced T cells.

As regards this clonotype: Its matching antigen is unknown.

The TCRbeta library incorporated unique molecular identifiers. TCRdb recomputed calls from the PCR reads with MiXCR, one row per CDR3 protein. The sample has some 200,000 distinct CDR3 sequences, roughly 8.1% seen once; the top ten hold about 40%. The germline V gene has CDR1 SGHTA and CDR2 FQGNSA. The CDR3 is 14 amino acids. The ends lost 5 bases at V and 9 bases at J; junction bases unmatched: 4. The chain is built from TRBV7-2 and TRBJ2-7; 16 bases line up with TRBD2. The sample here was PBMCs, mostly from graft donor cells, taken 360 days after TCRalphabeta/CD19-depleted stem cell transplant. The clonotype comes from a male patient aged 2 to 9 who had a stem cell transplant for acute myeloid leukemia, so the T cells may come from the graft donor. CDR3 DNA sequence: TGTGCCAGCAGCGGGGGGACTAGCGGGAGGGGGCAGTACTTC. The encoded protein is CASSGGTSGRGQYF.